This record looks at one T cell receptor beta chain sequence and its context. The source of the sample is a study of identical twins. One entry per CDR3 protein results from TCRdb running MiXCR on the 5' RACE reads. The repertoire holds around 530,000 distinct CDR3 sequences, with approximately 16% as singletons. From germline, CDR1 is SGHKS and CDR2 YYEKEE (reference sequence). J gave up 2 bases and V 1 base, and 7 bases lay outside the gene matches. The CDR3 spans 18 residues. These records were also assigned to another study, of yellow fever vaccine responses in identical twins.

This receptor was obtained from a woman aged 18 to 35 in good health. Material for sequencing was CD4+ T cells sorted from blood. The gene calls are TRBV5-5 and TRBJ2-2, with 11 bases fitting TRBD2. The CDR3 bases are TGTGCCAGCAGCTTGTTACTAGCGGGGGCCGGTAACACCGGGGAGCTGTTTTTT. Its translation is CASSLLLAGAGNTGELFF.